The 25 T cell receptor beta chains below all came from one sample that was sequenced in a study of T cell responses to AZD1222 COVID-19 vaccine (dated by TCRdb to about 2021). Per the publication, the time point label means: baseline before first vaccination. Library generation was performed with the immunoSEQ multiplex PCR assay. TCRdb provides this immuneACCESS table in a form limited to in-frame rearrangements. Some clones are lacking; in checked studies, under half of them reflect an unresolved V gene, and why the rest are absent is not known. The sample data list over 150,000 clones, and about 92% of these were observed just once. The ten largest clones represent 10% of the sample. The material was peripheral blood, obtained on day 0 of AZD1222 vaccination. The receptors were gathered from an adult in good health.

V and J are TRBV9 and TRBJ2-7; 7 bases agree with TRBD1. The CDR3 consists of 13 residues. The germline V gene has CDR1 SGDLS and CDR2 YYNGEE. After removal of 4 bases from V and 6 bases from J, the junction contained 7 bases not matched to a gene. The CDR3 DNA reads as TGTGCCAGCAGCCCACCCGACAGGGTCGAGCAGTACTTC. Protein sequence: CASSPPDRVEQYF. Full variable domain (remainder filled in from reference TRBV9 and TRBJ2-7): DSGVTQTPKHLITATGQRVTLRCSPRSGDLSVYWYQQSLDQGLQFLIQYYNGEERAKGNILERFSAQQFPDLHSELNLSSLELGDSALYFCASSPPDRVEQYFGPGTRLTVT.

This clone was observed once. V usage is TRBV19 and J usage is TRBJ1-2, with D maybe TRBD1 (5 bases). This CDR3 region has 13 residues. Trimming cost V 8 bases and J 4 bases, with 14 bases left between them. Germline V CDR1 and CDR2: LNHDA, SQIVND (reference sequence). The CDR3 DNA follows: TGTGCCAGTGGACGGGGCGCAGGCTATGGCTACACCTTC. Translated: CASGRGAGYGYTF.

The V call is TRBV4-2, the J call TRBJ1-2; D gene ambiguous. CDR1 and CDR2 from the germline V gene are LGHNA and YNFKEQ. Trimming cost V 0 bases and J 3 bases, with 8 bases left between them. This CDR3 is built from 14 residues. CDR3 in amino acids: CASSQDLADYGYTF. For the CDR3, the DNA is TGTGCCAGCAGCCAAGATCTGGCGGACTATGGCTACACCTTC.

There are a few counts of this clone. The chain couples TRBV6-5 to TRBJ1-4; TRBD1 matches 10 bases. Looked up from germline, CDR1 is MNHEY and CDR2 is SVGAGI. J was trimmed by 6 bases and V by 8 bases; bases with no gene match: 9. CDR3 size: 15 residues. In DNA form, the CDR3 reads TGTGCCAGCGGCTCAACGACAGGGGGCGATGAAAAACTGTTTTTT. This gives the protein CASGSTTGGDEKLFF.

The chain employs TRBV19 and TRBJ1-1; perhaps TRBD1 as D (5 bases). Germline V gene lookup returns CDR1 LNHDA and CDR2 SQIVND (reference sequence). CDR3 size: 14 residues. Trimming stripped 9 bases from V and 0 bases from J, with 14 bases between. The CDR3 is CASCRQTLNTEAFF. CDR3 nucleotides: TGTGCCAGCTGTCGACAGACCCTGAACACTGAAGCTTTCTTT.

CDR3 loop: CASSLSNQETQYF. The CDR3, as DNA: TGTGCCAGCAGCCTTAGCAACCAAGAGACCCAGTACTTC. The chain combines TRBV9 with TRBJ2-5; D is unresolved. This CDR3 is 13 amino acids long. The germline CDR1 and CDR2 sequences are SGDLS and YYNGEE. Trimming shortened V by 4 bases and J by 0 bases, and 7 bases separated the two germline ends.

V is TRBV2 and J is TRBJ2-4, with D perhaps matching TRBD2 (6 bases). V was pared by 6 bases and J by 0 bases, with 9 bases between. Germline values: CDR1 SNHLY, CDR2 FYNNEI. The CDR3 runs 14 residues. For the CDR3, the DNA is TGTGCCAGCAGGGCGGGGCTAGCCAAAAACATTCAGTACTTC. Protein product: CASRAGLAKNIQYF.

Of note for this clone: Germline is not matched at one junction end, which may reflect a read error. This chain connects TRBV19 to TRBJ2-2; no firm D call. CDR3 length equals 14 residues. Germline-derived CDR1 and CDR2 are LNHDA and SQIVND (reference sequence). Here the CDR3 DNA reads TGTGCCAGTAGTATGGTGGTGAACGCCGGGGAGCTGTTTTTT. Amino acids: CASSMVVNAGELFF.

J is TRBJ1-1 and V is TRBV7-9; TRBD1 matches at 12 bases. CDR1 and CDR2 from the germline V gene are SEHNR and FQNEAQ (reference sequence). The CDR3 length is 14 residues. V trimming: 8 bases; J trimming: 6 bases; junction bases outside the gene matches: 7. The CDR3 DNA follows: TGTGCCAGCCTCTCGGGACAGGGGGCGGCTGAAGCTTTCTTT. As protein: CASLSGQGAAEAFF.

Concerning this clone itself: The same CDR3 can be traced to other DNA sequences in this sample. This chain links TRBV5-4 with TRBJ1-1; D gene unclear. Germline V gene lookup returns CDR1 SGHNT and CDR2 YYREEE (reference sequence). V lost 0 bases and J 2 bases, leaving 5 bases between the germline ends. This CDR3 is 13 amino acids long. In DNA form, the CDR3 reads TGTGCCAGCAGCTTGGATAGTAACACTGAAGCTTTCTTT. Residues: CASSLDSNTEAFF.

This clone has just one count. The chain carries TRBV29-1 and TRBJ1-3; D is unresolved. Germline V lookup: CDR1 SQVTM, CDR2 ANQGSEA. The CDR3 covers 13 residues. Trimming shortened V by 6 bases and J by 0 bases, and 9 bases separated the two germline ends. Here the CDR3 reads CSVETNSGNTIYF. CDR3 sequence (DNA): TGCAGCGTCGAGACCAACTCTGGAAACACCATATATTTT. The variable domain in full, with the rest retrieved from reference TRBV29-1 and TRBJ1-3, is SAVISQKPSRDICQRGTSLTIQCQVDSQVTMMFWYRQQPGQSLTLIATANQGSEATYESGFVIDKFPISRPNLTFSTLTVSNMSPEDSSIYLCSVETNSGNTIYFGEGSWLTVV.

The V gene is TRBV4-1, the J gene TRBJ2-2, with a tentative D call TRBD1 (6 bases). Per the germline V gene, CDR1 is MGHRA and CDR2 is YSYEKL. Trimming left V 1 base short and J 4 bases short, with 7 bases between. The CDR3 length is 14 residues. The CDR3 DNA follows: TGCGCCAGCAGCCAAGGACAGGTCACCGGGGAGCTGTTTTTT. Protein: CASSQGQVTGELFF.

This rearrangement joins TRBV28 to TRBJ1-1; D is uncertain. The CDR3 has 11 residues. Trimming left V 6 bases short and J 7 bases short, with 9 bases between. CDR1 is MDHEN, CDR2 SYDVKM, per germline. The CDR3 region is CASSRPFEAFF. The CDR3 nucleotides are TGTGCCAGCAGCCGCCCTTTTGAAGCTTTCTTT.

The chain is built from TRBV19 and TRBJ1-5, with a tentative D call TRBD1 (5 bases). The germline V and J ends were trimmed by 3 bases and 3 bases, with 18 bases remaining between them. Germline assignment: CDR1 LNHDA and CDR2 SQIVND (reference sequence). The CDR3 is 17 residues long. This CDR3 is CASSMGGALPANQPQHF. DNA for the CDR3: TGTGCCAGTAGTATGGGAGGGGCACTGCCGGCCAATCAGCCCCAGCATTTT.

The chain joins TRBV12-3 or TRBV12-4 to TRBJ1-1; D is undetermined. CDR3 size: 13 residues. With 5 bases removed from V and 12 bases from J, the gap between germline ends came to 19 bases. The CDR3 DNA reads TGTGCCAGCAGTGAAGACCGAGCGACCGGATCTTTCTTT. As protein: CASSEDRATGSFF.

A few counts support this clone. The chain employs TRBV19 and TRBJ2-5; D is unresolved. The CDR3 runs to 12 residues. Germline values: CDR1 LNHDA, CDR2 SQIVND (reference sequence). V shed 5 bases and J shed 0 bases, with 4 bases lying between them. The CDR3 DNA follows: TGTGCCAGTAGTGAGGACCAAGAGACCCAGTACTTC. The encoded protein is CASSEDQETQYF.

The CDR3, as DNA: TGTGCCAGCAGGACGACAGGGTGGGTGAACACTGAAGCTTTCTTT. Its translation: CASRTTGWVNTEAFF. This sequence joins TRBV6-5 and TRBJ1-1, with 7 nucleotides matching TRBD1. CDR1 and CDR2 (germline): MNHEY, SVGAGI. The CDR3 is made up of 15 amino acids. V shed 6 bases, J shed 0 bases, and the junction held 7 bases outside the gene matches.

The rearrangement joins TRBV19 to TRBJ1-5; D is unclear. This CDR3 region has 14 residues. CDR1 is LNHDA and CDR2 is SQIVND in the germline V gene (reference sequence). With 3 bases removed from V and 4 bases from J, the gap between germline ends came to 10 bases. CDR3: CASSIYSSNQPQHF. The CDR3 DNA follows: TGTGCCAGTAGTATTTATTCGAGTAATCAGCCCCAGCATTTT.

The V and J genes are TRBV5-8 and TRBJ1-2; tentatively, D is TRBD1 (5 bases). The V end lost 3 bases, the J end lost 1 base, and 13 bases lay between the germline ends. Germline loops: CDR1 SGHTS, CDR2 YDEGEE. The CDR3 is made up of 15 amino acids. The CDR3 region is CASSWGTPFNYGYTF. The CDR3 region has the DNA TGTGCCAGCAGCTGGGGGACGCCGTTTAACTATGGCTACACCTTC.

The chain recombines TRBV7-9 with TRBJ2-3; D might be TRBD2 (5 bases). From germline, CDR1 is SEHNR and CDR2 FQNEAQ (reference sequence). The CDR3 loop spans 15 amino acids. Between the trimmed V and J ends, which lost 8 bases and 1 base, there was a span of 16 bases. CDR3 protein: CASYQTSKGTDTQYF. The CDR3 region has the DNA TGTGCCAGCTACCAAACTAGTAAAGGCACAGATACGCAGTATTTT.

The chain links TRBV6-5 to TRBJ2-3; D is ambiguous. The germline V gene has CDR1 MNHEY and CDR2 SVGAGI. The germline V and J ends were trimmed by 2 bases and 2 bases, with 11 bases remaining between them. This CDR3 is 15 amino acids long. This CDR3 is CASSYGRYYTDTQYF. CDR3 sequence (DNA): TGTGCCAGCAGTTACGGCCGTTACTACACAGATACGCAGTATTTT.

The V gene is TRBV5-1, the J gene TRBJ1-1; weak D call: TRBD1 (5 bases). This CDR3 contains 14 residues. Germline V lookup: CDR1 SGHRS, CDR2 YFSETQ. V lost 4 bases to trimming and J lost 5 bases, with 15 bases between them. CDR3 loop: CASSHRNFLTEAFF. The CDR3 nucleotides read TGCGCCAGCAGCCACAGGAATTTTTTGACTGAAGCTTTCTTT.

The genes are TRBV9 and TRBJ1-6; TRBD1 aligns across 7 bases. V gave up 0 bases and J gave up 7 bases; unmatched junction bases: 4. Germline CDR1 reads SGDLS; CDR2 reads YYNGEE. This CDR3 spans 15 amino acids. This CDR3 reads CASSVGQGRNSPLHF. The DNA for the CDR3 is TGTGCCAGCAGCGTAGGACAGGGTCGCAATTCACCCCTCCACTTT.

J is TRBJ2-2 and V is TRBV5-1; tentatively, D is TRBD1 (6 bases). From germline, CDR1 is SGHRS and CDR2 YFSETQ. The V and J ends lost 4 bases and 0 bases respectively, with 10 bases between them. CDR3 length: 15 residues. This CDR3 reads CASSPDRTNTGELFF. The DNA of the CDR3 is TGCGCCAGCAGCCCAGACAGGACGAACACCGGGGAGCTGTTTTTT.

This clone was counted a single time. The chain uses TRBV10-1 and TRBJ2-3; the match to TRBD2 covers 10 bases. Germline CDR1 and CDR2: WNHNN and SYGVQD (reference sequence). The CDR3 sequence is 17 residues long. V lost 3 bases, J lost 2 bases, and 8 bases stayed unmatched. CDR3 DNA: TGCGCCAGCAGTGAACCCCCTCTAGCGGGGGCCACAGATACGCAGTATTTT. Translating it yields CASSEPPLAGATDTQYF.